This TCR beta chain originates from a study of OX40 agonist ivuxolimab in advanced cancers. The study's findings and limits: On average, CD8+ T cells showed a greater number of expanded clones than CD4+.

TCRdb's copy holds only in-frame clones and misses some; the assay was immunoSEQ multiplex PCR. The sample lists some 86,000 clones, approximately 91% occurring once. About this clone: Antigen: not known.

Germline lookup yields CDR1 MNHNS and CDR2 SASEGT. The CDR3 has 13 amino acids. Trimming left V 5 bases short and J 7 bases short, with 15 bases between. The V call is TRBV6-1, the J call TRBJ2-7, with D hard to call. The sample was CD4+ or CD8+ T cells sorted from blood, taken in a trial of the OX40 agonist ivuxolimab. The clonotype comes from an adult with an advanced solid tumor such as melanoma, head and neck, liver or kidney cancer. The DNA for the CDR3 is TGTGCCAGCAGTATAAATGGCGTAGGGGAGCAGTACTTC. Encoded protein: CASSINGVGEQYF.